These 5 T cell receptor beta chains share one sample of origin, sequenced in a study of radiotherapy plus CTLA-4 blockade in lung cancer. Data came from immunoSEQ multiplex PCR; TCRdb stores just in-frame clones and leaves some out. Of some 87,000 clones listed, about 85% were seen once; the top ten hold roughly 15%. Sequenced here: peripheral blood, sampled from a patient treated with radiotherapy plus ipilimumab. These receptor sequences come from a human donor with non-small cell lung cancer that progressed on radiotherapy plus ipilimumab.

The rearrangement links TRBV7-9 to TRBJ1-1; unclear D gene. Trimming pared 6 bases from V and 11 bases from J, leaving 13 bases between. Germline loops: CDR1 SEHNR, CDR2 FQNEAQ (reference sequence). This CDR3 is 11 amino acids long. CDR3 loop: CASSSMGGAFF. For the CDR3, the DNA is TGTGCCAGCAGTTCCATGGGTGGGGCTTTCTTT.

This rearrangement joins TRBV4-1 to TRBJ1-4; TRBD1 is a possible D gene (5 bases). CDR1 MGHRA and CDR2 YSYEKL come from the germline V gene. This CDR3 region has 16 residues. Trimming cost V 4 bases and J 8 bases, with 20 bases left between them. CDR3 in amino acids: CASSRTSTGGREKLFF. In DNA form, the CDR3 reads TGCGCCAGCAGCCGCACCTCGACGGGGGGGAGGGAAAAACTGTTTTTT.

The chain couples TRBV5-6 to TRBJ1-1, with TRBD1 matching 9 bases. Trimming cost V 4 bases and J 5 bases; bases outside gene matches: 6. This CDR3 has 14 residues. Per the germline V gene, CDR1 is SGHDT and CDR2 is YYEEEE. The DNA of the CDR3 is TGTGCCAGCAGCCCGGACAGGGGTGGGACTGAAGCTTTCTTT. This gives the protein CASSPDRGGTEAFF.

The V gene is TRBV7-3, the J gene TRBJ2-7; TRBD1 agrees at 8 bases. The CDR3 is made up of 13 amino acids. The junction had 3 bases not matched to a gene; V was cut back by 8 bases and J by 0 bases. Germline CDR1 is SGHTA and CDR2 is FQGTGA. CDR3 amino acids: CASSGTGSYEQYF. The CDR3 region has the DNA TGTGCCAGCTCCGGGACAGGCTCCTACGAGCAGTACTTC. Together with reference TRBV7-3 and TRBJ2-7, the CDR3 gives the full variable domain: GAGVSQTPSNKVTEKGKYVELRCDPISGHTALYWYRQSLGQGPEFLIYFQGTGAADDSGLPNDRFFAVRPEGSVSTLKIQRTERGDSAVYLCASSGTGSYEQYFGPGTRLTVT.

This rearrangement joins TRBV6-1 to TRBJ1-1; no clear D gene. Germline lookup yields CDR1 MNHNS and CDR2 SASEGT. The CDR3 extends over 13 amino acids. Trimming took 4 bases from V and 6 from J, leaving 12 bases between them. The CDR3 DNA sequence: TGTGCCAGCAGTGGTCGAAGGGATCCTGAAGCTTTCTTT. It translates to CASSGRRDPEAFF.